These 5 T cell receptor beta chains originate from one sample sequenced in a study of CD8 T cells in Susac syndrome. RNA amounts of roughly 0.45 to 1 ug underwent reverse transcription with random hexamers. TCRdb used MiXCR to reprocess the immunoSEQ multiplex PCR reads, holding one entry per CDR3 protein. The repertoire holds 180,000 or so distinct CDR3 sequences, with 85% to 95% as singletons. Specimen: CD4+ T cells from PBMCs. These receptors all stem from a human donor in good health.

V and J are TRBV7-8 and TRBJ2-7, with D perhaps matching TRBD2 (6 bases). The V end lost 2 bases, the J end lost 6 bases, and 11 bases lay between the germline ends. The CDR3 is 13 amino acids. The germline CDR1 and CDR2 sequences are SGHVS and FQNEAQ. This CDR3 reads CASSLPGRGEQYF. CDR3 in DNA: TGTGCCAGCAGCTTACCCGGGAGAGGCGAGCAGTACTTC.

The chain carries TRBV29-1 and TRBJ2-1; tentative D call: TRBD1 (6 bases). Germline loops: CDR1 SQVTM, CDR2 ANQGSEA. The CDR3 has 14 residues. Between the trimmed V and J ends, which lost 0 bases and 4 bases, there was a span of 10 bases. CDR3: CSVEEGAAYNEQFF. The CDR3 nucleotides read TGCAGCGTTGAAGAGGGGGCGGCGTACAATGAGCAGTTCTTC.

V and J are TRBV24-1 and TRBJ2-3; either TRBD1 or TRBD2 may supply D (6 bases each). The CDR3 loop spans 17 amino acids. CDR1 KGHDR and CDR2 SFDVKD come from the germline V gene. The V end was cut by 1 base, the J end by 1 base, with 14 bases between. CDR3 sequence reads: CATSDLSMGGRTDTQYF. CDR3 coding DNA: TGTGCCACCAGTGATTTATCGATGGGGGGCCGCACAGATACGCAGTATTTT.

The chain recombines TRBV30 with TRBJ2-5, with D tentatively TRBD1 (6 bases). V was clipped by 5 bases and J by 2 bases, with 9 bases between them. CDR1 GTSNPN and CDR2 SVGIG come from the germline V gene (reference sequence). This CDR3 has 12 residues. The DNA of the CDR3 is TGTGCCTGGGGACAGAGGCAAGAGACCCAGTACTTC. Protein product: CAWGQRQETQYF.

The chain is built from TRBV5-4 and TRBJ2-5, with D unresolved. Looked up from germline, CDR1 is SGHNT and CDR2 is YYREEE (reference sequence). This CDR3 has 13 residues. Trimming removed 3 bases from V and 5 bases from J, with 11 bases in between. The CDR3 bases are TGTGCCAGCAGCTCGACAACTCGCGAGACCCAGTACTTC. This encodes CASSSTTRETQYF.